The source of this TCR beta chain is a study of blood T cell repertoires in COVID-19. Whole-study context: Sites in the United States, Italy and Spain provided acute and convalescent COVID-19 samples.

This clone was observed a single time. Libraries were prepared by immunoSEQ multiplex PCR; TCRdb keeps only in-frame clonotypes and omits some of them. The sample contains 270,000 or so clones, 81% of which appear only once. Trimming stripped 1 base from V and 4 bases from J, with 10 bases between. Germline V CDR1 and CDR2: GTSNPN, SVGIG (reference sequence). This CDR3 has 13 residues. This sequence was found in a woman aged 60-75 years with active or convalescent COVID-19. The chain joins TRBV30 to TRBJ1-2; maybe TRBD1 (5 bases). Sequencing was performed on peripheral blood. The CDR3 DNA sequence: TGTGCCTGGAGTGGCGACAGTAGCTATGGCTACACCTTC. This encodes CAWSGDSSYGYTF.